This TCR beta chain was captured in a study of cytomegalovirus exposure and HLA in healthy donors. General study findings and limits: Rarity characterized most TCR sequences, yet some public TCRs appeared in many donors. It was reported that the classifier diagnosed cytomegalovirus status with high specificity and sensitivity in both the original and validation cohorts.

Measured with immunoSEQ multiplex PCR; TCRdb has only the in-frame clones, and not every one. The top ten clones hold around 1.9% of a sample with about 120,000 clones, over 85% of them seen once. Points on this clone: The antigen is not known.

The germline CDR1 and CDR2 sequences are SEHNR and FQNEAQ (reference sequence). V was clipped by 1 base and J by 5 bases, with 8 bases between them. This CDR3 has 14 amino acids. This chain uses TRBV7-9 with TRBJ2-2, with a possible D match to TRBD1 (6 bases). Material for sequencing was PBMCs. The sequence derives from a woman younger than 35 in good health and CMV-seronegative. CDR3 in amino acids: CASSLGRGTGELFF. The CDR3, as DNA: TGTGCCAGCAGCTTAGGCAGGGGTACCGGGGAGCTGTTTTTT.